The 10 T cell receptor beta chains in this list originate from one sample, sequenced in a study of shared clonotypes between healthy human individuals. Sequencing used immunoSEQ multiplex PCR; TCRdb keeps in-frame clones, though not all of them. The top ten clones hold 1.2% of a sample with some 1.5 million clones, roughly 97% of them seen once. The specimen sequenced was naive CD4+ T cells sorted from blood. Subset: CD45RA+ positively selected. These receptors all stem from a man between 25 and 39 years old in good health.

This chain uses TRBV2 with TRBJ1-1; perhaps TRBD1 as D (6 bases). The CDR3 extends over 13 amino acids. CDR1 is SNHLY and CDR2 is FYNNEI in the germline V gene. The ends were cut back, 6 bases at V and 0 bases at J, with 8 bases in the middle. The CDR3 region has the DNA TGTGCCAGCAGCAAGGGGGTGAACACTGAAGCTTTCTTT. Residues: CASSKGVNTEAFF. Using reference TRBV2 and TRBJ1-1 for the parts outside the CDR3, the full variable domain is EPEVTQTPSHQVTQMGQEVILRCVPISNHLYFYWYRQILGQKVEFLVSFYNNEISEKSEIFDDQFSVERPDGSNFTLKIRSTKLEDSAMYFCASSKGVNTEAFFGQGTRLTVV.

V is TRBV5-1 and J is TRBJ2-5, with 7 bases identical to TRBD1. CDR1 and CDR2 (germline): SGHRS, YFSETQ. V gave up 5 bases and J gave up 2 bases; unmatched junction bases: 9. The CDR3 sequence is 15 residues long. The CDR3 loop reads CASRNPWTGQETQYF. The CDR3 nucleotides are TGCGCCAGCAGGAACCCTTGGACAGGACAAGAGACCCAGTACTTC.

The V and J genes are TRBV5-1 and TRBJ2-2; D may be TRBD2 (6 bases). There are 13 residues in the CDR3. V lost 5 bases and J lost 4, with 9 bases in between. Per germline, CDR1 SGHRS and CDR2 YFSETQ. CDR3 DNA: TGCGCCAGCAGTGTGACTAGCACCGGGGAGCTGTTTTTT. It translates to CASSVTSTGELFF.

A note on this clone: Other DNA sequences in the sample encode the same CDR3. The V and J genes are TRBV29-1 and TRBJ1-1, with no clear D. The CDR3 totals 12 residues. Germline V lookup: CDR1 SQVTM, CDR2 ANQGSEA. Trimming left V 3 bases short and J 5 bases short, with 10 bases between. The CDR3: CSVDRGGTEAFF. The CDR3 DNA reads as TGCAGCGTTGATCGTGGAGGGACTGAAGCTTTCTTT.

The chain employs TRBV6-1 and TRBJ2-7; TRBD2 might be the D (6 bases). CDR3 length equals 14 residues. Germline V gene data show CDR1 as MNHNS and CDR2 as SASEGT. Deletions cut 6 bases from V and 9 bases from J, with 21 bases between. This chain's CDR3 is CASRPPRQGGRQYF. CDR3 bases: TGTGCCAGCAGGCCACCTCGGCAGGGAGGACGGCAGTACTTC.

This chain links TRBV5-4 with TRBJ2-3; D unclear. There are 12 residues in the CDR3. The germline V gene has CDR1 SGHNT and CDR2 YYREEE (reference sequence). V lost 0 bases to trimming and J lost 11 bases, with 10 bases between them. CDR3 bases: TGTGCCAGCAGCTTGGCCGCGGACGAGCAGTATTTT. It codes for CASSLAADEQYF.

This chain connects TRBV19 to TRBJ2-1; possible D gene TRBD2, 5 bases. The germline V and J ends were trimmed by 6 bases and 7 bases, with 10 bases remaining between them. The germline gives CDR1 LNHDA, CDR2 SQIVND (reference sequence). There are 12 residues in the CDR3. CDR3: CASRQRGNEQFF. The CDR3 nucleotides are TGTGCCAGTAGACAACGAGGGAATGAGCAGTTCTTC.

The chain couples TRBV5-1 to TRBJ2-5; D not certain. Per germline, CDR1 SGHRS and CDR2 YFSETQ. The CDR3 length is 12 residues. Between the trimmed V and J ends, which lost 0 bases and 9 bases, there was a span of 9 bases. CDR3 in DNA: TGCGCCAGCAGCTTGGACCCCCCGGCCCAGTACTTC. Amino acid sequence: CASSLDPPAQYF. Full variable domain (outside the CDR3, taken from reference TRBV5-1 and TRBJ2-5): KAGVTQTPRYLIKTRGQQVTLSCSPISGHRSVSWYQQTPGQGLQFLFEYFSETQRNKGNFPGRFSGRQFSNSRSEMNVSTLELGDSALYLCASSLDPPAQYFGPGTRLLVL.

The V gene is TRBV18, the J gene TRBJ1-5; D perhaps matches TRBD1 (6 bases). Germline loops: CDR1 KGHSH, CDR2 LQKENI. The length of the CDR3 is 14 residues. Trimming removed 6 bases at V and 6 bases at J, with 15 bases between. CDR3 region: CASSNPGGGQPQHF. The CDR3, as DNA: TGTGCCAGCTCGAACCCGGGGGGCGGTCAGCCCCAGCATTTT.

The V gene is TRBV6-1, the J gene TRBJ2-2, with D maybe TRBD2 (5 bases). V lost 1 base and J 7 bases, leaving 10 bases between the germline ends. Per germline, CDR1 MNHNS and CDR2 SASEGT. The CDR3 is 14 amino acids. This chain's CDR3 is CASSEVGRGGELFF. CDR3 in DNA: TGTGCCAGCAGTGAAGTGGGGAGAGGCGGGGAGCTGTTTTTT.